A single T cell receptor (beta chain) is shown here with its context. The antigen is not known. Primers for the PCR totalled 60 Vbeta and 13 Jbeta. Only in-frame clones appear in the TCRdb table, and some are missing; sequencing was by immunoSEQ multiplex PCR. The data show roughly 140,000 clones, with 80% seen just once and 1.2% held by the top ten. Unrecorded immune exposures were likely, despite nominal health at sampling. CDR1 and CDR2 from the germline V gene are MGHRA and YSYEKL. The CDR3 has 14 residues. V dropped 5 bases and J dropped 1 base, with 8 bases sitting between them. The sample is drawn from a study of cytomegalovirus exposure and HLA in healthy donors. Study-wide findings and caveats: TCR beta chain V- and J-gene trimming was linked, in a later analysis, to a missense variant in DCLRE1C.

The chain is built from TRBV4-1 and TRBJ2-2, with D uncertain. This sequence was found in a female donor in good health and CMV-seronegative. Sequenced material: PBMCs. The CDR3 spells CASSENMNTGELFF. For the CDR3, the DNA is TGCGCCAGCAGCGAAAACATGAACACCGGGGAGCTGTTTTTT.